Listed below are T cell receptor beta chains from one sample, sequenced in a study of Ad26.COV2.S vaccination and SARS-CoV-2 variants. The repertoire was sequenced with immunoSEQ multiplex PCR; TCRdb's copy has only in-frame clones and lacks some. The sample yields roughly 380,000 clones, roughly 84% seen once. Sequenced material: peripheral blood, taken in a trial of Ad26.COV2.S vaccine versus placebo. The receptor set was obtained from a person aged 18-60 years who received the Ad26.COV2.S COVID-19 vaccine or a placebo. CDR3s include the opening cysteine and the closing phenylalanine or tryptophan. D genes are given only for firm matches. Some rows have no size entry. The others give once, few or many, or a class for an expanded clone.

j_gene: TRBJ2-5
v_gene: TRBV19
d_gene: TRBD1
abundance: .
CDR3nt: TGTGCCAGTACCACCGGGACAGGGGGAGAGACCCAGTACTTC
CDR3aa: CASTTGTGGETQYF

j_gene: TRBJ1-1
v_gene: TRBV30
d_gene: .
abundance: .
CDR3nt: TGTGCCTGGGCAGGAGGGAACACTGAAGCTTTCTTT
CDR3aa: CAWAGGNTEAFF

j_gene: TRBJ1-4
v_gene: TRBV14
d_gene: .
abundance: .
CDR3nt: TGTGCCAGCAGCCAAGGTAAGTGGCAGAATGAAAAACTGTTTTTT
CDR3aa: CASSQGKWQNEKLFF

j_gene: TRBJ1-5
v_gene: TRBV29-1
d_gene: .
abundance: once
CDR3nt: TGCAGCGCCCAGAATCAGCCCCAGCATTTT
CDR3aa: CSAQNQPQHF

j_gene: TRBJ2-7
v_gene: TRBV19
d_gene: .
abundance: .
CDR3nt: TGTGCCAGTAGTATACAAGTTAGGAGCTACGAGCAGTACTTC
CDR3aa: CASSIQVRSYEQYF

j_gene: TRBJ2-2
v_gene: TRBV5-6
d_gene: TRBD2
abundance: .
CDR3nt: TGTGCCAGCAGCCCAGTGGGACTAGCGGGGCCCACGAACACCGGGGAGCTGTTTTTT
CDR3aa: CASSPVGLAGPTNTGELFF

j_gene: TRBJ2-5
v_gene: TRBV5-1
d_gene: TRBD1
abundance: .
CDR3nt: TGCGCCAGCAGCCCTAGGACAGGGAAAGAGACCCAGTACTTC
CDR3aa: CASSPRTGKETQYF

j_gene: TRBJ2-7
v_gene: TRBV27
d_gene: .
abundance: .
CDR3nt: TGTGCCAGCAGTTTAAATAATCCGGACGAACTTCCCTACGAGCAGTACTTC
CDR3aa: CASSLNNPDELPYEQYF

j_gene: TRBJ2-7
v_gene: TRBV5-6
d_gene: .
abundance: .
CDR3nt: TGTGCCAGCAGCGCGCTGGGTTTCGAGCAGTACTTC
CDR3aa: CASSALGFEQYF

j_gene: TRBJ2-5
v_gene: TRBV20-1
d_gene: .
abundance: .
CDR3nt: TGCAGTGCTAGCCTGCAAGAGACCCAGTACTTC
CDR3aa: CSASLQETQYF

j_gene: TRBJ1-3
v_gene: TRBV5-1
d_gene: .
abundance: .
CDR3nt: TGCGCCAGCAGGACAGGAAACACCATATATTTT
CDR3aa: CASRTGNTIYF

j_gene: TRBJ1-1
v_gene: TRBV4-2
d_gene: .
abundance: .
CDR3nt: TGTGCCAGCAGCTCGGGAGCCAACACTGAAGCTTTCTTT
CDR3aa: CASSSGANTEAFF

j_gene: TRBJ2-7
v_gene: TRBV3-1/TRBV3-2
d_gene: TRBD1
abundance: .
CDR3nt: TGTGCCAGCAGCCCAACAGGGGGCCCCTCCTACGAGCAGTACTTC
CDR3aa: CASSPTGGPSYEQYF

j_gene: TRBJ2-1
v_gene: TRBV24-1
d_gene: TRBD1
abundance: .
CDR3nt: TGTGCCACCAGTGATTGGACAGGGATGAATGAGCAGTTCTTC
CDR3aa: CATSDWTGMNEQFF

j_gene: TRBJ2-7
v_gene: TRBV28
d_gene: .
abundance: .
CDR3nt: TGTGCCAGCAGTTTGCGGGGATTAGCCTACGAGCAGTACTTC
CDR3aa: CASSLRGLAYEQYF

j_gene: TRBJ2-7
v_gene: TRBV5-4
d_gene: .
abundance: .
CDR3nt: TGTGCCAGCAGCTTAAGTCCGAGCTCCTACGAGCAGTACTTC
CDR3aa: CASSLSPSSYEQYF

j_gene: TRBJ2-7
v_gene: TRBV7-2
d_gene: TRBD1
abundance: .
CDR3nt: TGTGCCAGCAGTTGGCCGGGACAGGGCCCCTACGAGCAGTACTTC
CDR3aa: CASSWPGQGPYEQYF

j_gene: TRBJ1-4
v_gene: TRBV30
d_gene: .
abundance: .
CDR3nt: TGTGCCTGGAGCAGGGGTCTGGGTGAAAAACTGTTTTTT
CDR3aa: CAWSRGLGEKLFF

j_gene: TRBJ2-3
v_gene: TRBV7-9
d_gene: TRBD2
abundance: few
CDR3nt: TGTGCCAGCACCACTAGCGGGGGACTGAGCACAGATACGCAGTATTTT
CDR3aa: CASTTSGGLSTDTQYF

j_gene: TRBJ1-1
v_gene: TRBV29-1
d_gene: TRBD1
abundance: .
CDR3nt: TGCAGCGTTGTGGTCCCCCGGAGACAGGGTGCTTTCTTT
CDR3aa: CSVVVPRRQGAFF

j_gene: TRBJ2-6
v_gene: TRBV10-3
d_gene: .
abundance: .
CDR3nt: TGTGCCATCAGTTTACAGGGATTTTCTGGGGCCAACGTCCTGACTTTC
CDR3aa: CAISLQGFSGANVLTF

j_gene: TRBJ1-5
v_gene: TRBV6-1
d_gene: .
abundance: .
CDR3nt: TGTGCCAGCAGTGCCCTGGTGGGGTATAGCAATCAGCCCCAGCATTTT
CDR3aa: CASSALVGYSNQPQHF

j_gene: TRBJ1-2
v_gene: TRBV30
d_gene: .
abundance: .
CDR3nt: TGTGCCTGGAGTCCCGCGCCAGGTAGTGGCTACACCTTC
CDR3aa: CAWSPAPGSGYTF

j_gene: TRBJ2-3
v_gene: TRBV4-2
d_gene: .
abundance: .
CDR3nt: TGTGCCAGCAGCTACGGGTCCCCGGGTACAGATACGCAGTATTTT
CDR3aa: CASSYGSPGTDTQYF

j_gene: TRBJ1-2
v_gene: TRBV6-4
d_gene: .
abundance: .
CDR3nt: TGTGCCAGCAGACTAAACCACAGGGTTGCTAACTATGGCTACACCTTC
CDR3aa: CASRLNHRVANYGYTF

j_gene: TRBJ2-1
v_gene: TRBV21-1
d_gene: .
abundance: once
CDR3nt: TGTGCCAGCAGCAAAGTTAGGGGCGATGAGCAGTTCTTC
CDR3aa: CASSKVRGDEQFF

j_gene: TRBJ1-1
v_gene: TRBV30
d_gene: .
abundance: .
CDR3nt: TGTGCCTGGACCCACCCGGGGGGCACTGAAGCTTTCTTT
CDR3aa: CAWTHPGGTEAFF

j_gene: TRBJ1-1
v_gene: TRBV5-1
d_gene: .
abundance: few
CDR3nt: TGCGCCAGCAGCTTGGGTATCGGGGTATACACTGAAGCTTTCTTT
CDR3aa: CASSLGIGVYTEAFF

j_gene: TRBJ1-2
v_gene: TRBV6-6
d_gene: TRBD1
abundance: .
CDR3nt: TGTGCCAGCAGTCCACGTCCCGGGACAGGGGGCGACGATGGCTACACCTTC
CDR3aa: CASSPRPGTGGDDGYTF

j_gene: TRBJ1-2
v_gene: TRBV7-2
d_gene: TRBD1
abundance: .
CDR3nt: TGTGCCAGCAGCTCTAGACAGGGTAACTATGGCTACACCTTC
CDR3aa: CASSSRQGNYGYTF

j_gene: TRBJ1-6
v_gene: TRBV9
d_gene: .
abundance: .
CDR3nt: TGTGCCAGCAGCGTAGGCCAGGGGAGTAATTCACCCCTCCACTTT
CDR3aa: CASSVGQGSNSPLHF

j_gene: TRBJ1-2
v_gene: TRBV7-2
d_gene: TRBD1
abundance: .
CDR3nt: TGTGCCAGCAGCCCAAGGGGGACAGGGCCCCATGGCTACACCTTC
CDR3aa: CASSPRGTGPHGYTF

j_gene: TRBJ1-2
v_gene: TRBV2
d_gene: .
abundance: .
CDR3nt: TGTGCCAGCAGTGAATTAGAGGGCGGGCCCTATGGCTACACCTTC
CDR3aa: CASSELEGGPYGYTF

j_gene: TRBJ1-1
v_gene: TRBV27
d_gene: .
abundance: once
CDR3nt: TGTGCCAGCAGTCTCAGGCAGGGGACCGCTGAAGCTTTCTTT
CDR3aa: CASSLRQGTAEAFF